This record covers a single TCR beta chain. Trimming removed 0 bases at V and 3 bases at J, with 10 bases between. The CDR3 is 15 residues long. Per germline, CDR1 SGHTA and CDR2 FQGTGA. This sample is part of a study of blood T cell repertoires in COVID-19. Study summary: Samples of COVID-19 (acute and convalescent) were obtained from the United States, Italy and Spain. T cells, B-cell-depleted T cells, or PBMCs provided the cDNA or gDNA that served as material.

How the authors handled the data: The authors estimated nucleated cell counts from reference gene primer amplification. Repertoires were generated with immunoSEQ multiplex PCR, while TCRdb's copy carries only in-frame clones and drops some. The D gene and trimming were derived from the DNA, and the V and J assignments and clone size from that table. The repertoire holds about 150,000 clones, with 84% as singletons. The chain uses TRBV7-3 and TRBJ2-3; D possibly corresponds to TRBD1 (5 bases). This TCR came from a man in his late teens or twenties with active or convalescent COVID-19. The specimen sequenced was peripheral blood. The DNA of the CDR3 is TGTGCCAGCAGCTTAACTGGGGCAGGTACAGATACGCAGTATTTT. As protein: CASSLTGAGTDTQYF.